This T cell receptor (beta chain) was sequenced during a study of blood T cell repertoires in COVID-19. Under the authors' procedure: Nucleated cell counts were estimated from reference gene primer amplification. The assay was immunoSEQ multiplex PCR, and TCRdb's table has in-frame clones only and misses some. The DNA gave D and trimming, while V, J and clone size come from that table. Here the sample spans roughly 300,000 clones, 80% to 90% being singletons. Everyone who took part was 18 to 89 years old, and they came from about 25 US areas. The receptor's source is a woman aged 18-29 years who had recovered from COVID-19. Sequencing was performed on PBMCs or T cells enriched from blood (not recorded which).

In nucleotides, the CDR3 is TGTGCCATCAGTCCGGGACAAACCTACAATGAGCAGTTCTTC. As protein: CAISPGQTYNEQFF. V and J are TRBV10-3 and TRBJ2-1; D may be TRBD1 (6 bases). Germline lookup yields CDR1 ENHRY and CDR2 SYGVKD. The germline V and J ends were trimmed by 5 bases and 2 bases, with 10 bases remaining between them. This CDR3 is built from 14 residues.